This T cell receptor (beta chain) emerged from a study of early T cells in non-severe SARS-CoV-2 infection. In the study overall: Bulk RNA from unsorted whole blood was sequenced; chains were unpaired.

TCRdb re-called the 5' RACE reads through MiXCR, storing one row per CDR3 protein. The sample includes about 97,000 distinct CDR3 sequences, approximately 11% of them seen just once. In its sample, this clonotype was seen a few times. The V end was cut by 0 bases, the J end by 3 bases, with 12 bases between. The CDR3 is 15 amino acids. Germline assignment: CDR1 WNHNN and CDR2 SYGVQD (reference sequence). This TCR was sampled from an adult who was a healthcare worker with PCR-confirmed SARS-CoV-2 infection or an uninfected control (not recorded which). V is TRBV10-1 and J is TRBJ2-7, with no clear D. Specimen: whole blood, collected at baseline. This chain's CDR3 is CASSESRPPFYEQYF. CDR3 bases: TGCGCCAGCAGTGAGTCGAGGCCCCCTTTCTACGAGCAGTACTTC.